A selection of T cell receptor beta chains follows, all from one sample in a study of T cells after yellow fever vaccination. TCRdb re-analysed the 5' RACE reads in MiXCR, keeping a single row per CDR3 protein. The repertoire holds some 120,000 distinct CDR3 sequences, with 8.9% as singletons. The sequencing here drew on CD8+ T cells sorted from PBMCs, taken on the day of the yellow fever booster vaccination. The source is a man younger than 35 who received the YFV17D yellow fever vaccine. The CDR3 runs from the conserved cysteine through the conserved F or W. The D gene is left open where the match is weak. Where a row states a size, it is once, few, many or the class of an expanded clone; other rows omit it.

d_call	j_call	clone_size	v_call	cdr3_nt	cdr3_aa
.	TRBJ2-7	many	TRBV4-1	TGCGCCAGCAGCCAAGACAGGTCATCCTACGAGCAGTACTTC	CASSQDRSSYEQYF
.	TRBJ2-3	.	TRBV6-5	TGTGCCAGCAGTTACTCCCAGACAGTAGATACGCAGTATTTT	CASSYSQTVDTQYF
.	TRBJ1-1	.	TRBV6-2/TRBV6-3	TGTGCCAGCAGCCCCTCCAGAATGAACACTGAAGCTTTCTTT	CASSPSRMNTEAFF
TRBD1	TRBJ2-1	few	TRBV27	TGTGCCAGCAGTTTAGGGTTGGGACAGTACTACAATGAGCAGTTCTTC	CASSLGLGQYYNEQFF
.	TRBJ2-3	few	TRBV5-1	TGCGCCAGCAGCTTGGTTCAGGGGCCCACAGATACGCAGTATTTT	CASSLVQGPTDTQYF
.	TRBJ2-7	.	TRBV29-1	TGCAGCGTCACTGGTTCGGACGAGCAGTACTTC	CSVTGSDEQYF
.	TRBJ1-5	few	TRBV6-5	TGTGCCAGCAGTTACTCGGGGGTAGGCCCCCAGCATTTT	CASSYSGVGPQHF
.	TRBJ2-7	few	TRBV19	TGTGCCAGTAGTATGGTCCCCATGGACGAGCAGTACTTC	CASSMVPMDEQYF
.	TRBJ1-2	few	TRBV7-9	TGTGCCAGCAGCCTGACCTCGGCCAATGGCTACACCTTC	CASSLTSANGYTF
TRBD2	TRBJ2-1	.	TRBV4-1	TGCGCCAGCAGCCAGATCCCGGGGGGGAATGAGCAGTTCTTC	CASSQIPGGNEQFF
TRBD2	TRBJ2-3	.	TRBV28	TGTGCCAGCAGTACCAAGACTAGCGGGGGGCGGGATACGCAGTATTTT	CASSTKTSGGRDTQYF
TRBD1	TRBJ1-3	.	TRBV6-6	TGTGCCAGCAGTTACTCTTGGGACAGGGAGTGGGGAAACACCATATATTTT	CASSYSWDREWGNTIYF
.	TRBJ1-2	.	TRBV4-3	TGCGCCAGCAGCCAAGAAGTCGGCTATGGCTACACCTTC	CASSQEVGYGYTF
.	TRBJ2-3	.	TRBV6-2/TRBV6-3	TGTGCCAGCAGTTACCCAGATCCCGATCTGTATTTT	CASSYPDPDLYF
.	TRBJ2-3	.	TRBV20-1	TGCAGTGCCAACTCACTGGGAATCTCTAGCACAGATACGCAGTATTTT	CSANSLGISSTDTQYF
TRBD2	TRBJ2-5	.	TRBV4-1	TGCGCCAGCAGCCCGGGACTAGCGGGGGGGCCCGGCGAGACCCAGTACTTC	CASSPGLAGGPGETQYF
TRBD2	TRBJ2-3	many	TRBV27	TGTGCCAGCAGTTTATCGAGCGGGGATAGCACAGATACGCAGTATTTT	CASSLSSGDSTDTQYF
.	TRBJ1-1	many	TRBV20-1	TGCAGTGCTAGAGATGGGGACACATACACTGAAGCTTTCTTT	CSARDGDTYTEAFF
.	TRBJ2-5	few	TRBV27	TGTGCCAGCGTCCGGACGGGCGGGGAATTAGGAGAGACCCAGTACTTC	CASVRTGGELGETQYF
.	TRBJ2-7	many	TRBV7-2	TGTGCCAGCAGCTTGGGACTTGGCCGTGAGCAGTACTTC	CASSLGLGREQYF
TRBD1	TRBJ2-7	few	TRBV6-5	TGTGCCAGCAGTTACAACAGGGGGCTTAGCGAGCAGTACTTC	CASSYNRGLSEQYF
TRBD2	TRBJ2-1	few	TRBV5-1	TGCGCCAGCAGCTTCAAACAAGGGACTAGCGGGGGCGAGCAGTTCTTC	CASSFKQGTSGGEQFF
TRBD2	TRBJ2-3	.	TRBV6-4	TGTGCCAGCAGCGAAACTAGCGGGGGGTCTACAGATACGCAGTATTTT	CASSETSGGSTDTQYF
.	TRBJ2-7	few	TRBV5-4	TGTGCCAGCAGCTTGGACAGACGGCCCAAGGACGAGCAGTACTTC	CASSLDRRPKDEQYF
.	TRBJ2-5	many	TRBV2	TGTGCCAGCAGTGAGCGGAGGGGCAGGGGGTACCAAGAGACCCAGTACTTC	CASSERRGRGYQETQYF
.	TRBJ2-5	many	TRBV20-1	TGCAGTGCTAGGGAGATCCAAGAGACCCAGTACTTC	CSAREIQETQYF
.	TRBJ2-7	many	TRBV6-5	TGTGCCAGCAGGTCCAAAACAGGGATCCTCTACGAGCAGTACTTC	CASRSKTGILYEQYF
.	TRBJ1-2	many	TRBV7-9	TGTGCCAGCAGCTTAGGACAGTATGGCTACACCTTC	CASSLGQYGYTF
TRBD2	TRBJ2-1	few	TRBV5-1	TGCGCCAGCAGGAAGGGAGAGCGGGGGGCCTACAATGAGCAGTTCTTC	CASRKGERGAYNEQFF
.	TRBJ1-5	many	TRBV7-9	TGTGCCAGCAGCTTTAGTGACACCAATCAGCCCCAGCATTTT	CASSFSDTNQPQHF
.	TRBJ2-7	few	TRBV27	TGTGCCAGCAGTTTATTCGGAGGGAGCTACGAGCAGTACTTC	CASSLFGGSYEQYF
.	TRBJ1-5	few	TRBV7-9	TGTGCCAGCAGTCTTCCGGGGAATCAGCCCCAGCATTTT	CASSLPGNQPQHF
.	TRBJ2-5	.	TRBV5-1	TGCGCCAGCAGCGACCTCCCGGGGGAGACCCAGTACTTC	CASSDLPGETQYF
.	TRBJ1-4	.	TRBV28	TGTGCCAGCAGTCGGGACTTTGAAAAACTGTTTTTT	CASSRDFEKLFF
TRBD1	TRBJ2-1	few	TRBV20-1	TGCAGTGCCGACACCGGGACAGGGAGCAATGAGCAGTTCTTC	CSADTGTGSNEQFF
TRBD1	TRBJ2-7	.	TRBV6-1	TGTGCCGGTGGACAGGGGGCTCGCGAGCAGTACTTC	CAGGQGAREQYF
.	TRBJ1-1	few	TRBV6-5	TGTGCCAGCAGTTTACAGGTGAACACTGAAGCTTTCTTT	CASSLQVNTEAFF
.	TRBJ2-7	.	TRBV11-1	TGTGCCAGCAGCTCGTTGGTCAACTCCTACGAGCAGTACTTC	CASSSLVNSYEQYF
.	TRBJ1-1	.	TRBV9	TGTGCCAGCAGCGTAGACGGTGGGGTTACTGAAGCTTTCTTT	CASSVDGGVTEAFF
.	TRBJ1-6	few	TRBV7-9	TGTGCCAGCAGCTCCATGGGCGTTTGGTCACCCCTCCACTTT	CASSSMGVWSPLHF
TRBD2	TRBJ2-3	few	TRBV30	TGTGCCTGCCAACGCGGGGGAGGCACAGATACGCAGTATTTT	CACQRGGGTDTQYF
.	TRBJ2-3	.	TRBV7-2	TGTGCCAGCGATCTGAGAAGGGTCGCGGGAGATACGCAGTATTTT	CASDLRRVAGDTQYF
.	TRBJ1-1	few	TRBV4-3	TGCGCCAGCAGCCAAGATCCGAAGTGGAAGAACACTGAAGCTTTCTTT	CASSQDPKWKNTEAFF
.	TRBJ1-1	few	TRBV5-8	TGTGCCAGCAGGCCTGAGTTTTCGACAGCTATGAACACTGAAGCTTTCTTT	CASRPEFSTAMNTEAFF
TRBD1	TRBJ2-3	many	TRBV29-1	TGCAGCGTTGAAGTGTGGCAGGGGGCCGCGACAGATACGCAGTATTTT	CSVEVWQGAATDTQYF
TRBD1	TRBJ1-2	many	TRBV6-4	TGTGCCAGCAGTGACTCCCCCGGGCAGGGGGCAGAGAGCTACACCTTC	CASSDSPGQGAESYTF
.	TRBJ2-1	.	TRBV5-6	TGTGCCAGCAGCTTGTTCAGGGACGAGTACAATGAGCAGTTCTTC	CASSLFRDEYNEQFF
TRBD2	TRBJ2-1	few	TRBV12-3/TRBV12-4	TGTGCCAGCAGTTTAGGGGGCGGGGGATACAATGAGCAGTTCTTC	CASSLGGGGYNEQFF
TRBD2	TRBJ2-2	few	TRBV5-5	TGTGCCAGCAGCTGGACCCTAGCGGATCCCTTCGAGGGCACCGGGGAGCTGTTTTTT	CASSWTLADPFEGTGELFF
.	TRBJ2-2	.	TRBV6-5	TGTGCCAGCAGTTACGGGGCCACCGGGGAGCTGTTTTTT	CASSYGATGELFF
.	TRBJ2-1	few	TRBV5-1	TGCGCCAGCAGCTTGGCCACCCCGTTAGGGTACAATGAGCAGTTCTTC	CASSLATPLGYNEQFF
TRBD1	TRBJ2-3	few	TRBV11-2	TGTGCCAGCAGCAGACCGGGACAGGGCACAGATACGCAGTATTTT	CASSRPGQGTDTQYF
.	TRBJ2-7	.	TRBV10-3	TGTGCCATCAGTGAGGCACGGAGTTACGAGCAGTACTTC	CAISEARSYEQYF
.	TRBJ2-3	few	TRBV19	TGTGCCAGTAGTAGAGAGATGAATACGCAGTATTTT	CASSREMNTQYF
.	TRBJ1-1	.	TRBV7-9	TGTGCCAGCAGCTTAGCGAGGGAGCGGACTGAAGCTTTCTTT	CASSLARERTEAFF
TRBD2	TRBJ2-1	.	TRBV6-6	TGTGCCTGTACCTTGGCTAGCGGGGAGCACAATGAGCAGTTCTTC	CACTLASGEHNEQFF
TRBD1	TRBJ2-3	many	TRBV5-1	TGCGCCAGCAGCTCAGGACAGGGGCCAGATACGCAGTATTTT	CASSSGQGPDTQYF
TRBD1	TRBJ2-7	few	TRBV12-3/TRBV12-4	TGTGCCAGCAGACCCGGGGACAGGGAAGGTCAAGAGCAGTACTTC	CASRPGDREGQEQYF